This is a list of T cell receptor beta chains from one sample in a study of CD4 and CD8 cells across lung adenocarcinoma regions. TCRdb redid the calling of the PCR reads with MiXCR, one entry per CDR3 protein. The repertoire consists of under 10,000 distinct CDR3 sequences, with approximately 50% occurring once and the leading ten covering approximately 20%. The sequenced sample consisted of CD4+ T cells from the margin of a lung tumor. These receptors came from a male donor with lung adenocarcinoma. The CD4 and CD8 labels of this study may be unreliable. CDR3s include the opening cysteine and the closing phenylalanine or tryptophan. Each record gives: clone size, J gene, D gene, V gene, CDR3 DNA, CDR3 protein. The D gene is left open where the match is weak. Not every row has a clone size; where given, it reads once, few, many or a size class.

-	TRBJ2-7	-	TRBV6-7	TGTGCCAGCAGTTACGGTCTTGCTTACGAGCAGTACTTC	CASSYGLAYEQYF
-	TRBJ2-1	-	TRBV27	TGTGCCAGCAGTAGTCCGGGGGTACTACGCAATGAGCAGTTCTTC	CASSSPGVLRNEQFF
-	TRBJ2-1	-	TRBV6-2/TRBV6-3	TGTGCCAGCAGGGACCCGCGGGGAAGGGGCTACAATGAGCAGTTCTTC	CASRDPRGRGYNEQFF
many	TRBJ1-1	-	TRBV30	TGTGCCTGGAGTGTTCGGCAGACTGAAGCTTTCTTT	CAWSVRQTEAFF
-	TRBJ2-7	TRBD1	TRBV6-1	TGTGCCAGCACCGAAGGAGGGACAGGGCCTTACGAGCAGTACTTC	CASTEGGTGPYEQYF
medium-sized	TRBJ1-5	-	TRBV6-1	TGTGCCAGCAGTGAAAGGGTCAGTAATCAGCCCCAGCATTTT	CASSERVSNQPQHF
-	TRBJ2-3	TRBD2	TRBV10-1	TGCGCCAGCAGGGATAGCGGGGGGAATAGCACAGATACGCAGTATTTT	CASRDSGGNSTDTQYF
-	TRBJ2-1	-	TRBV10-1	TGCGCCAGCAGTAAGATCGGGACCAGCTCCTACAATGAGCAGTTCTTC	CASSKIGTSSYNEQFF
-	TRBJ1-1	-	TRBV7-2	TGTGCCAGCAGCCAAGCCCCCCGAGTAGGCCGAGCTTTCTTT	CASSQAPRVGRAFF
medium-sized	TRBJ2-5	-	TRBV6-1	TGTGCCAGCAGCCCCAGGGCAGGGAGGATCAAGACCCAGTACTTC	CASSPRAGRIKTQYF
medium-sized	TRBJ2-5	-	TRBV7-6	TGTGCCAGCAGCTTAGAAAGCGGGTTGGAGACCCAGTACTTC	CASSLESGLETQYF
many	TRBJ2-1	TRBD2	TRBV27	TGTGCCAGCTGGGTGGGAGGGAGCTACAATGAGCAGTTCTTC	CASWVGGSYNEQFF
-	TRBJ2-1	TRBD2	TRBV6-1	TGTGCCAGCAGTCCAGCACTACTAGCGGGAGGCCGCAATGAGCAGTTCTTC	CASSPALLAGGRNEQFF
-	TRBJ2-4	-	TRBV27	TGTGCCACGGGGCTGTGCGCCAAAAACACTCAGTACTTC	CATGLCAKNTQYF
many	TRBJ2-3	TRBD2	TRBV6-2/TRBV6-3	TGTGCCAGCAGTCAACTAGCGGGGGAAACAGATACGCAGTATTTT	CASSQLAGETDTQYF
few	TRBJ2-4	TRBD1	TRBV6-5	TGTGCCAGCAGTTTCAGGGGGCGTTGGGACATTCAGTACTTC	CASSFRGRWDIQYF
-	TRBJ2-5	-	TRBV7-2	TGTGCCAGCAGCCCGCAGGGGCGGGGAGAGACCCAGTACTTC	CASSPQGRGETQYF
-	TRBJ2-3	-	TRBV7-8	TGTGCCAGCAGCTTGATCTCGGAGACGCAGTATTTT	CASSLISETQYF
-	TRBJ2-2	-	TRBV6-1	TGTGCCAGCAGTGAGGCGCGGATTACCGGGGAGCTGTTTTTT	CASSEARITGELFF
-	TRBJ2-1	-	TRBV10-3	TGTGCCATCAGCGTACAGGGGGGGAATGAGCAGTTCTTC	CAISVQGGNEQFF
once	TRBJ2-5	-	TRBV7-2	TGTGCCAGCACCCTAGGGGGGGTAACCCAAGAGACCCAGTACTTC	CASTLGGVTQETQYF
-	TRBJ2-1	-	TRBV6-1	TGTGCCAGCAGCCCTATCGACAACGGTGAGCAGTTCTTC	CASSPIDNGEQFF
-	TRBJ2-1	TRBD2	TRBV6-1	TGTGCCAGCAGTAGTTGGGGACTAGCGGCAAGCTCCTACAATGAGCAGTTCTTC	CASSSWGLAASSYNEQFF
-	TRBJ2-7	TRBD1	TRBV10-3	TGTGCCATCAGTCTCCCACCGGGACAGGGCTCCTACGAGCAGTACTTC	CAISLPPGQGSYEQYF
-	TRBJ2-1	TRBD2	TRBV25-1	TGTGCCAGCAGTGGGATTACTAGCGGGAGGGGGGTTTGGCAGTTCTTC	CASSGITSGRGVWQFF
-	TRBJ2-3	-	TRBV10-2	TGCGGCAGCTCGGGGGCGCGAGCCAAAAACATGCAGTATTTC	CGSSGARAKNMQYF
medium-sized	TRBJ2-1	-	TRBV7-2	TGTGCCAGCAGCTTATGGCAGGGGAAGAATGAGCAGTTCTTC	CASSLWQGKNEQFF
-	TRBJ2-1	TRBD2	TRBV10-1	TGCGCCAGCAGTGAGTCTCTAGCGGGAGAGAACAATGAGCAGTTCTTC	CASSESLAGENNEQFF
many	TRBJ1-2	-	TRBV6-5	TGTGCCAGCAGTTACGGCTCTGACACCGACTATGGCTACACCTTC	CASSYGSDTDYGYTF
-	TRBJ2-5	-	TRBV4-1	TGCGCCAGCAGCCATCTCCAAGAGACCCAGTACTTC	CASSHLQETQYF
few	TRBJ1-1	TRBD1	TRBV7-8	TGTGCCAGCAGCTTAGTGGGGACAGGGGCGGACACTGAAGCTTTCTTT	CASSLVGTGADTEAFF
many	TRBJ1-6	-	TRBV14	TGTGCCAGCAGCCAAACGGACACTAATAATTCACCCCTCCACTTT	CASSQTDTNNSPLHF
few	TRBJ1-2	-	TRBV14	TGTGCCAGCAGCCAAGTCGGGGCTAACTATGGCTACACCTTC	CASSQVGANYGYTF
-	TRBJ2-5	-	TRBV7-2	TGTGCCAGCAGCTTAGCGGGTCGTTGGGGGACCCAGTACTTC	CASSLAGRWGTQYF
-	TRBJ2-5	TRBD1	TRBV3-1	TGTGCCAGCAGCTTAGGAACGACGGACAGGGTAGGAAGAGAGACCCAGTACTTC	CASSLGTTDRVGRETQYF
medium-sized	TRBJ2-5	TRBD1	TRBV15	TGTGCCACCAGCAGATCGAGGACAGGGGGTGTTTATGAGACCCAGTACTTC	CATSRSRTGGVYETQYF
-	TRBJ1-2	-	TRBV10-1	TGCGCCAGCAGTTATCGGGGGCGCGTTGGCTACACCTTC	CASSYRGRVGYTF
large	TRBJ1-6	-	TRBV6-1	TGTGCCAGCAGTGAAGCCAAGGGACATAATTCACCCCTCCACTTT	CASSEAKGHNSPLHF
-	TRBJ2-5	-	TRBV12-2	TGTGCGGGGAGCGGAGGCGGGGAGAACAAGACCCAGTACTTC	CAGSGGGENKTQYF
-	TRBJ1-1	TRBD1	TRBV5-1	TGCGCCAGCAGCTTTGGTGGGGGAGGGACAGGACGTTACACTGAAGCTTTCTTT	CASSFGGGGTGRYTEAFF
-	TRBJ2-2	TRBD2	TRBV13	TGTGCCAGCAGCCATAGCGGGGGGCCGTACACCGGGGAGCTGTTTTTT	CASSHSGGPYTGELFF
-	TRBJ1-4	-	TRBV6-1	TGTGCCAGCAGTGAGCCGTGGAAACTGTTTTTT	CASSEPWKLFF
-	TRBJ2-3	TRBD2	TRBV6-1	TGTGCCAGCAGTGAAGCAGGAGTAAGGCTAGCGGGGGTCCGGAGCACCGGTGAGCAGTATTTT	CASSEAGVRLAGVRSTGEQYF
-	TRBJ2-4	-	TRBV27	TGTGCCAGCAGAGCCACGGGGCTCTCGGGGCTGTGTGGCAAAAACATTCAGTACTTC	CASRATGLSGLCGKNIQYF
medium-sized	TRBJ1-3	TRBD1	TRBV6-1	TGTGCCAGCAGTCCCACACGGACAGGGGGTGGAAACACCATATATTTT	CASSPTRTGGGNTIYF
few	TRBJ2-5	TRBD1	TRBV6-1	TGTGCCAGTCGTCCGGCCAGGGGGCAAGAGACCCAGTACTTC	CASRPARGQETQYF
-	TRBJ2-1	-	TRBV29-1	TGCAGCGTTGAAGATCCCAGCAGATACAATGAGCAGTTCTTC	CSVEDPSRYNEQFF
-	TRBJ2-3	-	TRBV6-1	TGTGCCAGCAAGCAACTACTAAGCACAGATACGCAGTATTTT	CASKQLLSTDTQYF
few	TRBJ2-5	TRBD2	TRBV6-1	TGTGCCACCCACAGGGACCTAGCGGGAGAAGAGACCCAGTACTTC	CATHRDLAGEETQYF
-	TRBJ2-1	-	TRBV10-1	TGCGCCAGCAGTGAAGGCGGACGGGATGAGCAGTTCTTC	CASSEGGRDEQFF
many	TRBJ1-4	-	TRBV6-1	TGTGCCAGCAGCGTCGATGAAAAACTGTTTTTT	CASSVDEKLFF
few	TRBJ2-5	-	TRBV7-9	TGTGCCAGCAGCTTAGGAACGGGACAAGAGACCCAGTACTTC	CASSLGTGQETQYF
medium-sized	TRBJ1-1	-	TRBV6-1	TGTGCCAGCAGTGAACAAGGGCGTATGAACACTGAAGCTTTCTTT	CASSEQGRMNTEAFF
-	TRBJ2-1	-	TRBV6-1	TGTGCCAGCAGGCGACCCTACTACAATGAGCAGTTCTTC	CASRRPYYNEQFF
medium-sized	TRBJ2-7	TRBD1	TRBV27	TGTGCCAGCAGCAGGGGGCAGGTTTCATGGGACGAGCAGTACTTC	CASSRGQVSWDEQYF
-	TRBJ2-4	TRBD2	TRBV14	TGTGCCAGCAGCGAAGCGGGGGGGGGGGCCGAAAGCGTGCAGTATTTC	CASSEAGGGAESVQYF
few	TRBJ1-4	-	TRBV30	TGTGCCTGGAGGGACACAGCCTATGAAAAACTGTTTTTT	CAWRDTAYEKLFF